The source of this TCR beta chain is a study of blood T cell repertoires in COVID-19. Across the whole study: T cells, B-cell-depleted T cells, or PBMCs provided the cDNA or gDNA that served as material.

Measured with immunoSEQ multiplex PCR; TCRdb has only the in-frame clones, and not every one. In the table there are 120,000 or so clones, around 85% of which are singletons. The germline V gene has CDR1 MDHEN and CDR2 SYDVKM. Losses at the gene ends were 7 bases for V and 6 bases for J; bases not matched to a gene: 12. The CDR3 totals 16 residues. Sequencing used peripheral blood. The rearrangement links TRBV28 to TRBJ1-5; 10 bases line up with TRBD1. This TCR was sampled from a woman in her fifties or sixties with acute or convalescent COVID-19. CDR3 bases: TGTGCCAGCACCCTTCATGGTGGACAGGGGGTTCAGCCCCAGCATTTT. Translating it yields CASTLHGGQGVQPQHF. Together with reference TRBV28 and TRBJ1-5, the CDR3 gives the full variable domain: DVKVTQSSRYLVKRTGEKVFLECVQDMDHENMFWYRQDPGLGLRLIYFSYDVKMKEKGDIPEGYSVSREKKERFSLILESASTNQTSMYLCASTLHGGQGVQPQHFGDGTRLSIL.